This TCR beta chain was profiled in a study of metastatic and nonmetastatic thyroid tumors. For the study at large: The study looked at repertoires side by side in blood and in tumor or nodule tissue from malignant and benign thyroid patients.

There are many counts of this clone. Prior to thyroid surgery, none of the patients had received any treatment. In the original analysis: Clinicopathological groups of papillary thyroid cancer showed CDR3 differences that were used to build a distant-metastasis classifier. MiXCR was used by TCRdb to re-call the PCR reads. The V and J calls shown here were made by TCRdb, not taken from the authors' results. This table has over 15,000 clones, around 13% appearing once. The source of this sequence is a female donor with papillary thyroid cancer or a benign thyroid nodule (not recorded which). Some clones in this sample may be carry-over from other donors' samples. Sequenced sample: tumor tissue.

CDR3: CSVGNRDPNNEQFF. In DNA form, the CDR3 reads TGCAGCGTGGGAAACCGGGACCCAAACAATGAGCAGTTCTTC. This rearrangement joins TRBV29-1 to TRBJ2-1, with D perhaps TRBD1 or TRBD2 (5 bases each). This CDR3 comprises 14 residues. Germline V gene data show CDR1 as SQVTM and CDR2 as ANQGSEA. With 6 bases removed from V and 5 bases from J, the gap between germline ends came to 17 bases.